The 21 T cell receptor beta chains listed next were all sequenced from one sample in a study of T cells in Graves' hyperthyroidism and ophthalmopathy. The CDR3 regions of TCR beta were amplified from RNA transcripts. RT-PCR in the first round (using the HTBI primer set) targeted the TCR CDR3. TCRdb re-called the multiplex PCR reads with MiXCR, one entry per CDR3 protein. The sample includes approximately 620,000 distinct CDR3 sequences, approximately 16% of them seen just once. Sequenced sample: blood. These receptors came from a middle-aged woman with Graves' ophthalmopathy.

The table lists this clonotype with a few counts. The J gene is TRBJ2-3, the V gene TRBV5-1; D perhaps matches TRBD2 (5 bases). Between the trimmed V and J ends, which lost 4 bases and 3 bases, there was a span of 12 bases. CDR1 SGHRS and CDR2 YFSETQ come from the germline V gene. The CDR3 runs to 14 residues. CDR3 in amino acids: CASSQGLGTDTQYF. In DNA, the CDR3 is TGCGCCAGCAGCCAAGGACTGGGAACAGATACGCAGTATTTT.

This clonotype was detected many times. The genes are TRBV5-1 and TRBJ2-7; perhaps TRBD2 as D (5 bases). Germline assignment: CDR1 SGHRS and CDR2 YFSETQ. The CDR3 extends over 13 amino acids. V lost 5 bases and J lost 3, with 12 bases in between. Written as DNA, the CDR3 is TGCGCCAGCAGGGAGGCATCGGGCTACGAGCAGTACTTC. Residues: CASREASGYEQYF.

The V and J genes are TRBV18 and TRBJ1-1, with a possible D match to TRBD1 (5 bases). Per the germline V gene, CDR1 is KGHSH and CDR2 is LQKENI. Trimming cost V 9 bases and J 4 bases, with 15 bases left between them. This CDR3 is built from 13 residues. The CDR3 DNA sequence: TGTGCCAGTTCCGCGGGGCGAGGCACTGAAGCTTTCTTT. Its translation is CASSAGRGTEAFF.

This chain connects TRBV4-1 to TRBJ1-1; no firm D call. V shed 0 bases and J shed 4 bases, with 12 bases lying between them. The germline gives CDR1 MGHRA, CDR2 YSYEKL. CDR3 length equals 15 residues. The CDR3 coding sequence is TGCGCCAGCAGCCAAGATAAGACGGGGATCACTGAAGCTTTCTTT. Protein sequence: CASSQDKTGITEAFF.

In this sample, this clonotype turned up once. CDR3 nucleotides: TGTGCCAGTAGTTCACCAGGGGGAAACTATGGCTACACCTTC. Its translation: CASSSPGGNYGYTF. This chain connects TRBV19 to TRBJ1-2; 7 nucleotides match TRBD1. Germline CDR1 reads LNHDA; CDR2 reads SQIVND (reference sequence). The CDR3 totals 14 residues. The J segment lost 2 bases and the V segment lost 5 bases, leaving 5 bases of the junction unmatched.

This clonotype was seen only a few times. CDR3 in amino acids: CASSYSGRVGSGNTIYF. In DNA, the CDR3 is TGTGCCAGCAGCTACAGTGGTAGGGTTGGCTCTGGAAACACCATATATTTT. The chain couples TRBV28 to TRBJ1-3; D unclear. V dropped 6 bases and J dropped 0 bases, with 18 bases sitting between them. The CDR3 contains 17 residues. Per the germline V gene, CDR1 is MDHEN and CDR2 is SYDVKM.

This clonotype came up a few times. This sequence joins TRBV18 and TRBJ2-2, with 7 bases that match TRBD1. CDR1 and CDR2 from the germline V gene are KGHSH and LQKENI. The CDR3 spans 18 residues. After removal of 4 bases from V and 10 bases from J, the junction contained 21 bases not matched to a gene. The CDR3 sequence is CASSQNSMDRTEHEELFF. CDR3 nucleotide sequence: TGTGCCAGCTCACAAAATTCTATGGACAGGACCGAACATGAGGAGCTGTTTTTT.

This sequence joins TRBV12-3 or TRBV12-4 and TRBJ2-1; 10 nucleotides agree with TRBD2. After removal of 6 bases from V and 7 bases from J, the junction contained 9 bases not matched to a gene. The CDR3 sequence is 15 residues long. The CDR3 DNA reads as TGTGCCAGCAGCTCTAGCGGGGGAGACTGGAATGAGCAGTTCTTC. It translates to CASSSSGGDWNEQFF.

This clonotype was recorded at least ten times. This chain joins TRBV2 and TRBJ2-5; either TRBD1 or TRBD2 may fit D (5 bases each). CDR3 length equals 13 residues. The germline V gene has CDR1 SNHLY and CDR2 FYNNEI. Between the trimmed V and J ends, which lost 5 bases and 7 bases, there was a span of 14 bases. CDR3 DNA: TGTGCCAGCAGTCCGGGGCCCGGTGGGACCCAGTACTTC. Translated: CASSPGPGGTQYF.

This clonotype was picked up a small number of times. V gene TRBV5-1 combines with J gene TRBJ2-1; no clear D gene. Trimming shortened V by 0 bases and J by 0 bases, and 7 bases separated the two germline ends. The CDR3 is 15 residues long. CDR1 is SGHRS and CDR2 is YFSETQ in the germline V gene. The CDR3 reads CASSLDELSYNEQFF. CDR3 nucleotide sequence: TGCGCCAGCAGCTTGGACGAGCTCTCCTACAATGAGCAGTTCTTC.

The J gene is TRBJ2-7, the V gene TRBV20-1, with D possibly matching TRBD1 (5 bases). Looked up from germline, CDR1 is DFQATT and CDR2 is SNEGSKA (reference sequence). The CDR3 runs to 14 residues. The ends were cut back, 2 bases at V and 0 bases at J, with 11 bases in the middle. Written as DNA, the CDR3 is TGCAGTGCTAGATTGGACATAAGCTCCTACGAGCAGTACTTC. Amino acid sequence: CSARLDISSYEQYF.

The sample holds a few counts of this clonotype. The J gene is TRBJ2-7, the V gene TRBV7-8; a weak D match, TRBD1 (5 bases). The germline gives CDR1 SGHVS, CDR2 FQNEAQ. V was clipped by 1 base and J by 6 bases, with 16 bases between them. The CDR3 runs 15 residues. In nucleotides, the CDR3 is TGTGCCAGCAGCTTAGGGGGCTTGGTTTTAGGCGAGCAGTACTTC. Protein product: CASSLGGLVLGEQYF.

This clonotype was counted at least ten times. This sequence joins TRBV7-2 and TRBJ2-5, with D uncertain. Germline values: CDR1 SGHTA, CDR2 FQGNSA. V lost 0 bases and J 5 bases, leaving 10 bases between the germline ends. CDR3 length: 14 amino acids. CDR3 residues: CASSLAGTSETQYF. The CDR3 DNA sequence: TGTGCCAGCAGCTTAGCGGGCACGTCGGAGACCCAGTACTTC.

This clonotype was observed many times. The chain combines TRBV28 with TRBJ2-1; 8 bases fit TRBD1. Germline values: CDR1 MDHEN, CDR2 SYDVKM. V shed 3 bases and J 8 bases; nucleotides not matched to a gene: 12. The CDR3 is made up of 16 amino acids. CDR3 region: CASSFSPQGANYEQFF. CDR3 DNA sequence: TGTGCCAGCAGTTTTTCCCCGCAGGGGGCAAACTATGAGCAGTTCTTC. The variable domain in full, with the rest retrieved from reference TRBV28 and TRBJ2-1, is DVKVTQSSRYLVKRTGEKVFLECVQDMDHENMFWYRQDPGLGLRLIYFSYDVKMKEKGDIPEGYSVSREKKERFSLILESASTNQTSMYLCASSFSPQGANYEQFFGPGTRLTVL.

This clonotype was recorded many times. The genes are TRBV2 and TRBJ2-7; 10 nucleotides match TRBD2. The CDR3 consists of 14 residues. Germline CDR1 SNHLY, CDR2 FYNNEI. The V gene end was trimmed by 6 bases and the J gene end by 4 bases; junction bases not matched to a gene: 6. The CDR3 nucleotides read TGTGCCAGCAGGGACCTAGCGGGAGTATACGAGCAGTACTTC. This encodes CASRDLAGVYEQYF. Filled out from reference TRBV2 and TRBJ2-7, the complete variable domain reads EPEVTQTPSHQVTQMGQEVILRCVPISNHLYFYWYRQILGQKVEFLVSFYNNEISEKSEIFDDQFSVERPDGSNFTLKIRSTKLEDSAMYFCASRDLAGVYEQYFGPGTRLTVT.

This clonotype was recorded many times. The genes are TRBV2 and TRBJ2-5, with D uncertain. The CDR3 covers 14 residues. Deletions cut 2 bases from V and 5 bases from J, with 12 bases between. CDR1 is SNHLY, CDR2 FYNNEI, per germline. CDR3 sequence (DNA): TGTGCCAGCAGTGAACATCAGTTTAGCGAGACCCAGTACTTC. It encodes CASSEHQFSETQYF.

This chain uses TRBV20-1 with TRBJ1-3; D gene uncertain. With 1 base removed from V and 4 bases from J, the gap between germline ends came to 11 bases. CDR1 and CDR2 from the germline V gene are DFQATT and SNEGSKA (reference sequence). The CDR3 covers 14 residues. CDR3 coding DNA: TGCAGTGCTAGAGTAAATGAACTCGGAAACACCATATATTTT. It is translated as CSARVNELGNTIYF.

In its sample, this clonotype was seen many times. CDR3 in amino acids: CSASADRDHEQYF. For the CDR3, the DNA is TGCAGTGCTAGCGCCGACAGGGACCACGAGCAGTACTTC. The rearrangement joins TRBV20-1 to TRBJ2-7; 7 bases map to TRBD1. The V gene end was trimmed by 3 bases and the J gene end by 5 bases; junction bases not matched to a gene: 7. From germline, CDR1 is DFQATT and CDR2 SNEGSKA (reference sequence). CDR3 length: 13 amino acids.

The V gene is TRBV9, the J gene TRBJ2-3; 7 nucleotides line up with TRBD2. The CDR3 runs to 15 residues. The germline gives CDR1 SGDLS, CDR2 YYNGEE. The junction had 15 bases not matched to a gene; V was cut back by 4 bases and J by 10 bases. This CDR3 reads CASSYRGDVGAPQYF. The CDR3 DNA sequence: TGTGCCAGCAGCTACCGGGGGGACGTTGGTGCTCCGCAGTATTTT. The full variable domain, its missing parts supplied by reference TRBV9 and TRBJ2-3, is DSGVTQTPKHLITATGQRVTLRCSPRSGDLSVYWYQQSLDQGLQFLIQYYNGEERAKGNILERFSAQQFPDLHSELNLSSLELGDSALYFCASSYRGDVGAPQYFGPGTRLTVL.

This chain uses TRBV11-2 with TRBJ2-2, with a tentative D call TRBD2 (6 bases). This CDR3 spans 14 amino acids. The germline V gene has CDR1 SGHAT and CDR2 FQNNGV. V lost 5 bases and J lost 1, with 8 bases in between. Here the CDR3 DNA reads TGTGCCAGCAGCCGGCGGGGGAACACCGGGGAGCTGTTTTTT. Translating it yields CASSRRGNTGELFF.

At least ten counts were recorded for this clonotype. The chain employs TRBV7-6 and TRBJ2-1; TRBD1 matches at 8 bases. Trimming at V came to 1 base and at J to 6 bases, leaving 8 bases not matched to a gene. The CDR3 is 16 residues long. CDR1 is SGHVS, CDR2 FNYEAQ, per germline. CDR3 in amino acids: CASSLVSGGKINEQFF. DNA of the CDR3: TGTGCCAGCAGCTTAGTGTCAGGGGGCAAGATCAATGAGCAGTTCTTC.